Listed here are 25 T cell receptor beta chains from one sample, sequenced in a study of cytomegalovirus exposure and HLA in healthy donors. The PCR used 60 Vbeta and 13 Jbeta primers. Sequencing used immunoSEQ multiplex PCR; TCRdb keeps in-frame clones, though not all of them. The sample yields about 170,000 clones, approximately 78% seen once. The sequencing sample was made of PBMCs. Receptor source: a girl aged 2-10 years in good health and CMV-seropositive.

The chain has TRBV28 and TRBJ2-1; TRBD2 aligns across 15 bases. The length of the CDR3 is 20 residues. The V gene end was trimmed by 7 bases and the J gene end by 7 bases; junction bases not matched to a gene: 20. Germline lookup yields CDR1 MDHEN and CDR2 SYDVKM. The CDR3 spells CASKIDLGLAGGPSGNEQFF. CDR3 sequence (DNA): TGTGCCAGCAAGATCGACCTCGGACTAGCGGGAGGGCCTTCGGGGAATGAGCAGTTCTTC.

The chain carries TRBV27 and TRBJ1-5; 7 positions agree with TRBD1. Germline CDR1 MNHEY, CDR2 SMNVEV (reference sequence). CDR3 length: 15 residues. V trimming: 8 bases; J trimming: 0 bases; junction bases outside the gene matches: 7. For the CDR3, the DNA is TGTGCCAGCTCCTGGACAGGCGATAGCAATCAGCCCCAGCATTTT. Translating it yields CASSWTGDSNQPQHF.

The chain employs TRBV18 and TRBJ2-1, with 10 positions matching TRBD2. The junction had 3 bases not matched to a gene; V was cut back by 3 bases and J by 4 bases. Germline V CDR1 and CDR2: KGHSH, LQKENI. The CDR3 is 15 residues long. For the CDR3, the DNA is TGTGCCAGCTCACCCGCACTAGCGGGGTACAATGAGCAGTTCTTC. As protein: CASSPALAGYNEQFF.

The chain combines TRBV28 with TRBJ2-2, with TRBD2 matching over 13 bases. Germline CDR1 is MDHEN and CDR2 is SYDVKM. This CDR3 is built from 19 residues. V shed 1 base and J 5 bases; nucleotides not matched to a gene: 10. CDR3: CASSLSHTSGRARTGELFF. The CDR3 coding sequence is TGTGCCAGCAGTTTATCCCACACTAGCGGGAGGGCCCGGACCGGGGAGCTGTTTTTT. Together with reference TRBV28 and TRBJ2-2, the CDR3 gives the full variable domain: DVKVTQSSRYLVKRTGEKVFLECVQDMDHENMFWYRQDPGLGLRLIYFSYDVKMKEKGDIPEGYSVSREKKERFSLILESASTNQTSMYLCASSLSHTSGRARTGELFFGEGSRLTVL.

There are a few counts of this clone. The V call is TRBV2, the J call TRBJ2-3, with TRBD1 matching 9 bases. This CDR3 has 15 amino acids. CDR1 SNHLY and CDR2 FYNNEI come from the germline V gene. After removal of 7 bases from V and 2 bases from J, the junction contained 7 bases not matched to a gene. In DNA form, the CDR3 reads TGTGCCAGCAATGGAGACAGGGGGATCACAGATACGCAGTATTTT. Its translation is CASNGDRGITDTQYF.

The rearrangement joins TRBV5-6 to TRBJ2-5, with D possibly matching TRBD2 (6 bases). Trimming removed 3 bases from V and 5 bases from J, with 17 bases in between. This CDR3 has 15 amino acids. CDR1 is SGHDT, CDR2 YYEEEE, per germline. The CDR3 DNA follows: TGTGCCAGCAGCTCCACAAGGGGCGGGACGGAGACCCAGTACTTC. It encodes CASSSTRGGTETQYF.

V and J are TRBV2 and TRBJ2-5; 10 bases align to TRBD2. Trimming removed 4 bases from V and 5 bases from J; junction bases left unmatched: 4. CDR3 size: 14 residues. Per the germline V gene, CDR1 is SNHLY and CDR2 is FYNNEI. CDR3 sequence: CASSGLAGVETQYF. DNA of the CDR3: TGTGCCAGCAGTGGTCTAGCGGGAGTGGAGACCCAGTACTTC. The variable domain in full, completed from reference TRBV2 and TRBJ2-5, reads EPEVTQTPSHQVTQMGQEVILRCVPISNHLYFYWYRQILGQKVEFLVSFYNNEISEKSEIFDDQFSVERPDGSNFTLKIRSTKLEDSAMYFCASSGLAGVETQYFGPGTRLLVL.

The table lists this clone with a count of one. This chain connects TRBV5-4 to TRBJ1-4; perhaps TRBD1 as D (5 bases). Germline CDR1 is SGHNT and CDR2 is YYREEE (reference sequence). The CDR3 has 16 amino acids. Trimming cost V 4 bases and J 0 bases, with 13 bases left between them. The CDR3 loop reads CASSADSSATNEKLFF. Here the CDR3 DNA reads TGTGCCAGCAGCGCCGACAGCTCTGCAACTAATGAAAAACTGTTTTTT.

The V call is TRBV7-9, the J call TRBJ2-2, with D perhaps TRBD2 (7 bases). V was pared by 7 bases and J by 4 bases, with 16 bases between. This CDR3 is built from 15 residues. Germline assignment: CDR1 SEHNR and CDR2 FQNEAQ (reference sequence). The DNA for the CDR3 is TGTGCCAGCATCCGAGGGGGAGGGGCCACCGGGGAGCTGTTTTTT. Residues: CASIRGGGATGELFF. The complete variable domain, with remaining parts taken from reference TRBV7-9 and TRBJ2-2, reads DTGVSQNPRHKITKRGQNVTFRCDPISEHNRLYWYRQTLGQGPEFLTYFQNEAQLEKSRLLSDRFSAERPKGSFSTLEIQRTEQGDSAMYLCASIRGGGATGELFFGEGSRLTVL.

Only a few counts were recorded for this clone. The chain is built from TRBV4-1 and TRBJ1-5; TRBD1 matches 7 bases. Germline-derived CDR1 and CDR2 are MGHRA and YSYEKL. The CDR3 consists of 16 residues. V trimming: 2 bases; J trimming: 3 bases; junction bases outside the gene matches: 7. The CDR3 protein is CASSQIPGGDNQPQHF. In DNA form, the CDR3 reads TGCGCCAGCAGCCAAATCCCAGGGGGTGACAATCAGCCCCAGCATTTT.

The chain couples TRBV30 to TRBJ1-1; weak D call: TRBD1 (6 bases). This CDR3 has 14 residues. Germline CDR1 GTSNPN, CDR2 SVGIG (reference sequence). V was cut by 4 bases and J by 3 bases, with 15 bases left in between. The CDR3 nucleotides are TGTGCCTGGATGCCGAGGACAGTCTACACTGAAGCTTTCTTT. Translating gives CAWMPRTVYTEAFF.

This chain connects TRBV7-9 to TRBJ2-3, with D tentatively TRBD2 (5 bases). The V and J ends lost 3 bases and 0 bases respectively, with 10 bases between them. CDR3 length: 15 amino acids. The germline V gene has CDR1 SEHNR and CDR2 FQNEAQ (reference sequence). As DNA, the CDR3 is TGTGCCAGCAGCTTTAGCGCGAGCAGCACAGATACGCAGTATTTT. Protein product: CASSFSASSTDTQYF. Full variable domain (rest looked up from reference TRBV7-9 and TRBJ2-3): DTGVSQNPRHKITKRGQNVTFRCDPISEHNRLYWYRQTLGQGPEFLTYFQNEAQLEKSRLLSDRFSAERPKGSFSTLEIQRTEQGDSAMYLCASSFSASSTDTQYFGPGTRLTVL.

The CDR3 DNA is TGCGCCAGCGTCGATAGCGTGAATACGCAGTATTTT. This gives the protein CASVDSVNTQYF. This chain links TRBV4-1 with TRBJ2-3, with D perhaps matching TRBD2 (5 bases). Germline V CDR1 and CDR2: MGHRA, YSYEKL. The CDR3 sequence is 12 residues long. Between the trimmed V and J ends, which lost 8 bases and 7 bases, there was a span of 13 bases.

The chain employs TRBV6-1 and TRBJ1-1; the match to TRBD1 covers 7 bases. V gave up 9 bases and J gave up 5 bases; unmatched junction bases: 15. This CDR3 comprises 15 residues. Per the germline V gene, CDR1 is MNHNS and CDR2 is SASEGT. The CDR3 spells CASTYDRAWVTEAFF. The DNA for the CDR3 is TGTGCCAGTACTTATGACAGGGCATGGGTTACTGAAGCTTTCTTT.

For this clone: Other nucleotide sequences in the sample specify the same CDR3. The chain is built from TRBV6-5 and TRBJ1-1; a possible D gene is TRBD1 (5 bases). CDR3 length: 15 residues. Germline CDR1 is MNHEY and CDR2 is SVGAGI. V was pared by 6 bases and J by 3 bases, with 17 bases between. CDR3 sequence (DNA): TGTGCCAGCAGCCGCGGGGGTAAGAGGTACACTGAAGCTTTCTTT. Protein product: CASSRGGKRYTEAFF.

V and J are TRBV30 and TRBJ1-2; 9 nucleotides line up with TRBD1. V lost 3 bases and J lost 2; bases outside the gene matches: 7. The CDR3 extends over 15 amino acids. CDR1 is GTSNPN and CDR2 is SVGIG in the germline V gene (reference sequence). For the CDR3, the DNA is TGTGCCTGGAGCCTCGGGACAGGGCGAAACTATGGCTACACCTTC. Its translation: CAWSLGTGRNYGYTF.

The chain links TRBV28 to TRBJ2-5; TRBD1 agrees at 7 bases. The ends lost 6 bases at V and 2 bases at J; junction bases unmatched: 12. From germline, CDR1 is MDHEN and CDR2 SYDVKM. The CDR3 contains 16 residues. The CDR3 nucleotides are TGTGCCAGCAGCCTCAGCGACAGGGAATATCAAGAGACCCAGTACTTC. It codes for CASSLSDREYQETQYF.

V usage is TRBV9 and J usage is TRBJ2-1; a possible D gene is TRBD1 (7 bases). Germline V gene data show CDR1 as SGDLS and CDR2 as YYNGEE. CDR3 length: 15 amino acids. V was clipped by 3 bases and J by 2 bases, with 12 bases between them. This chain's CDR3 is CASSDQGGTYNEQFF. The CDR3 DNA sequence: TGTGCCAGCAGCGATCAGGGGGGTACCTACAATGAGCAGTTCTTC. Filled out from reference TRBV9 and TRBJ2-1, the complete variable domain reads DSGVTQTPKHLITATGQRVTLRCSPRSGDLSVYWYQQSLDQGLQFLIQYYNGEERAKGNILERFSAQQFPDLHSELNLSSLELGDSALYFCASSDQGGTYNEQFFGPGTRLTVL.

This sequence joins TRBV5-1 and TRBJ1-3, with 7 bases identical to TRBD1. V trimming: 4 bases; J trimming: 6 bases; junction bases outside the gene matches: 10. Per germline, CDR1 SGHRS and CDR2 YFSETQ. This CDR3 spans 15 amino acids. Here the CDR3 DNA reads TGCGCCAGCAGCCAGACAGGGAGTGAAATAAACACCATATATTTT. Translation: CASSQTGSEINTIYF.

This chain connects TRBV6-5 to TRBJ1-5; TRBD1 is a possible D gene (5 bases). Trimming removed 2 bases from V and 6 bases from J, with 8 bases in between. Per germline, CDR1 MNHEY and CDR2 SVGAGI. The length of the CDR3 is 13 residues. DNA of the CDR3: TGTGCCAGCAGTTACAGGGGAGGTCAGCCCCAGCATTTT. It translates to CASSYRGGQPQHF.

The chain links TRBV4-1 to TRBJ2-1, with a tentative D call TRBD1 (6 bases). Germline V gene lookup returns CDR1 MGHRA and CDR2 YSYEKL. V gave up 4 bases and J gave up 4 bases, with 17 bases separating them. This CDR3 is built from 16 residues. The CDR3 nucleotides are TGCGCCAGCAGCCTACTCGGGCAGGGGAAATACAATGAGCAGTTCTTC. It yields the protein CASSLLGQGKYNEQFF.

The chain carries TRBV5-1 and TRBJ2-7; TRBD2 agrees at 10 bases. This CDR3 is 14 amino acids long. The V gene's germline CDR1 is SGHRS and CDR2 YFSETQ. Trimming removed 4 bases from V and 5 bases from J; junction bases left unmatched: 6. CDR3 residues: CASSPGTSVHEQYF. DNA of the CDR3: TGCGCCAGCAGCCCCGGGACTAGCGTCCACGAGCAGTACTTC.

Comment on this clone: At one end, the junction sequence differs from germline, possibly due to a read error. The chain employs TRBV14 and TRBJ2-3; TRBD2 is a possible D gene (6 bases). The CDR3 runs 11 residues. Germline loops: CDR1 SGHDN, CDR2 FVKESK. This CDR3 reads CASSHAPGLRF. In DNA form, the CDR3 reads TGTGCCAGCAGCCATGCCCCGGGACTGAGATTT.

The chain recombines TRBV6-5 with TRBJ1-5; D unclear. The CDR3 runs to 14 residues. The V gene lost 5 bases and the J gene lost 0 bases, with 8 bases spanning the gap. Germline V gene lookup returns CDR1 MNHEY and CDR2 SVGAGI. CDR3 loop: CASSPQYSNQPQHF. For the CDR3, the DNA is TGTGCCAGCAGTCCACAGTATAGCAATCAGCCCCAGCATTTT.

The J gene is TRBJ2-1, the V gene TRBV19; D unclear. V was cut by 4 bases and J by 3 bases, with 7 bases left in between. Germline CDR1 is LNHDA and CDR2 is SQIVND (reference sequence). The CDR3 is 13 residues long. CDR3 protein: CASSNYLYNEQFF. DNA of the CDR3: TGTGCCAGTAGTAACTACCTCTACAATGAGCAGTTCTTC.